This T cell receptor (beta chain) derives from a study of T cell responses to AZD1222 COVID-19 vaccine. The study's findings and limits: Spike-specific TCR breadth and depth grew following two AZD1222 doses. Researchers took repertoire samples only after the peak T cell response had come. At baseline, just a handful of AZD1222 recipients tested seropositive.

To note about this clone: Its antigen is still unknown.

Germline-derived CDR1 and CDR2 are MNHNS and SASEGT. The CDR3 contains 16 residues. After removal of 3 bases from V and 1 base from J, the junction contained 7 bases not matched to a gene. The table came from immunoSEQ multiplex PCR; TCRdb's copy has only in-frame clones and leaves some out. The sample has 130,000 or so clones; roughly nine tenths are singletons. V gene TRBV6-1 combines with J gene TRBJ2-7, with TRBD1 identical over 9 bases. The clonotype originates from an adult in good health. This sample comprised peripheral blood, obtained on day 0 of AZD1222 vaccination. The DNA of the CDR3 is TGTGCCAGCAGTGATACAGGGGGCTGGGGGTCCTACGAGCAGTACTTC. Its translation: CASSDTGGWGSYEQYF.